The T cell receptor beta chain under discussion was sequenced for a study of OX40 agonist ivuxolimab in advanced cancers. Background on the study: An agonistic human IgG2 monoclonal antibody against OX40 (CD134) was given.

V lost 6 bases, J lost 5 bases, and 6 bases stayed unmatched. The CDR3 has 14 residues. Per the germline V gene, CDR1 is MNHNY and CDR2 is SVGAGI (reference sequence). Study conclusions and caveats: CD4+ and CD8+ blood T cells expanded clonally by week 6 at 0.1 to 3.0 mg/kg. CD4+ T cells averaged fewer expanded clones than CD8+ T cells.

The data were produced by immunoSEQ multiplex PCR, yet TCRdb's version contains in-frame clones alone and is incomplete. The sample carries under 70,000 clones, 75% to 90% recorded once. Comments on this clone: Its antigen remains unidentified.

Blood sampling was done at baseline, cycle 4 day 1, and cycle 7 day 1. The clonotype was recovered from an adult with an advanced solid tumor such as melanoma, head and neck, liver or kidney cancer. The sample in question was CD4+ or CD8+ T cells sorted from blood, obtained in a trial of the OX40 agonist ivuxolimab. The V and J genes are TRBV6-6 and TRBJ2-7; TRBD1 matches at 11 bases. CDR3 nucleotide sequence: TGTGCCAGCAGGAGGGGACAGGGGGACAACGAGCAGTACTTC. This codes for CASRRGQGDNEQYF.